Ten or more counts support the clone carrying this T cell receptor beta chain. The antigen remains unidentified. These data are taken from a study of CD8 T cells in ankylosing spondylitis. The CDR3 is made up of 16 amino acids. Trimming stripped 0 bases from V and 2 bases from J, with 13 bases between. Germline V gene sequence: CDR1 DFQATT, CDR2 SNEGSKA (reference sequence). General observations from the study: Reports of some motif variants in reactive arthritis synovial fluid and blood predate this one. Disease-linked clones reportedly concentrated significantly in matched ankylosing spondylitis synovial fluid.

With molecular barcodes, quantitative 5'-RACE was used to make the TCR beta libraries. MiXCR, applied by TCRdb to the 5' RACE reads, yields one record per CDR3 protein. The profile shows 69,000 or so distinct CDR3 sequences, approximately 5.3% of them singletons. The source material was blood, either unsorted or a sorted T cell fraction (not recorded which). This receptor was taken from a male donor with ankylosing spondylitis or in good health (not recorded which). The chain employs TRBV20-1 and TRBJ2-2, with D perhaps matching TRBD2 (6 bases). CDR3 loop: CSARDVSGLNTGELFF. CDR3 nucleotides: TGCAGTGCTAGAGATGTCAGCGGGCTAAACACCGGGGAGCTGTTTTTT.